These 26 T cell receptor beta chains share one sample of origin, sequenced in a study of T cells in Graves' hyperthyroidism and ophthalmopathy (dated by TCRdb to the late 2010s). Library construction relied on multiplex PCR. The sequencer listed for this sample is Illumina HiSeq 2000. Amplification of TCR beta CDR3 regions was carried out from RNA transcripts. The first round of RT-PCR for the TCR CDR3 was performed with the HTBI primer set and the Qiagen OneStep RT-PCR kit. TCRdb reprocessing: public reads trimmed at Q25 with fastp, clones called with MiXCR, in-frame beta chains kept. Every distinct CDR3 protein forms one entry, paired with its most common genes and DNA. The table for this sample lists nearly 110,000 distinct CDR3 sequences; around a sixth of them were counted only once. The ten largest clones add up to 42% of the sample. The source material was blood. Receptors were obtained from a woman between 50 and 59 years old with Graves' hyperthyroidism.

This clonotype was seen a few times. The CDR3 nucleotides are TGTGCCAGCAGCACGGGTAATTCACCCCTCCACTTT. Translating it yields CASSTGNSPLHF. The gene calls are TRBV9 and TRBJ1-6; no clear D gene. Trimming shortened V by 4 bases and J by 6 bases, and 5 bases separated the two germline ends. The CDR3 covers 12 residues. Germline loops: CDR1 SGDLS, CDR2 YYNGEE.

This clonotype was recorded many times. This chain uses TRBV20-1 with TRBJ1-1, with D uncertain. The germline CDR1 and CDR2 sequences are DFQATT and SNEGSKA (reference sequence). CDR3 length: 11 amino acids. The V gene lost 0 bases and the J gene lost 8 bases, with 7 bases spanning the gap. The DNA of the CDR3 is TGCAGTGCTAGAGAGAAGACGGAAGCTTTCTTT. Protein sequence: CSAREKTEAFF.

This clonotype was detected ten times or more. The gene calls are TRBV5-1 and TRBJ1-1; the D is unclear. The CDR3 spans 14 residues. Trimming pared 5 bases from V and 1 base from J, leaving 12 bases between. Germline V gene data show CDR1 as SGHRS and CDR2 as YFSETQ. The CDR3 DNA sequence: TGCGCCAGCAGAAGGGAGTCCTCGAACACTGAAGCTTTCTTT. Amino acids: CASRRESSNTEAFF.

The chain recombines TRBV12-3 or TRBV12-4 with TRBJ2-7; perhaps TRBD2 as D (7 bases). The CDR3 is 14 residues long. Trimming took off 5 bases at V and 2 bases at J, with 13 bases between the two ends. CDR3: CASSRGGGPYEQYV. The DNA of the CDR3 is TGTGCCAGCAGTCGAGGGGGGGGCCCCTACGAGCAGTACGTC.

In this sample, this clonotype turned up many times. This chain uses TRBV2 with TRBJ1-1, with a possible D match to TRBD1 (5 bases). The CDR3 sequence is 11 residues long. Trimming took 4 bases from V and 7 from J, leaving 7 bases between them. Germline V gene data show CDR1 as SNHLY and CDR2 as FYNNEI. The CDR3 nucleotides are TGTGCCAGCAGTGCCAGGGTTGAAGCTTTCTTT. Translated, it gives CASSARVEAFF. The variable domain in full, with the rest retrieved from reference TRBV2 and TRBJ1-1, is EPEVTQTPSHQVTQMGQEVILRCVPISNHLYFYWYRQILGQKVEFLVSFYNNEISEKSEIFDDQFSVERPDGSNFTLKIRSTKLEDSAMYFCASSARVEAFFGQGTRLTVV.

This clonotype was picked up many times. This chain uses TRBV19 with TRBJ1-1, with a possible D match to TRBD1 (5 bases). The germline V gene encodes CDR1 LNHDA and CDR2 SQIVND (reference sequence). This CDR3 has 14 residues. V shed 3 bases and J shed 1 base, with 9 bases lying between them. The CDR3 sequence is CASSIGAANTEAFF. DNA of the CDR3: TGTGCCAGTAGTATCGGGGCTGCGAACACTGAAGCTTTCTTT.

This clonotype occurred many times. V gene TRBV7-2 combines with J gene TRBJ1-2; unclear D gene. The CDR3 spans 13 residues. The V end lost 5 bases, the J end lost 6 bases, and 13 bases lay between the germline ends. Germline assignment: CDR1 SGHTA and CDR2 FQGNSA. The CDR3 nucleotides are TGTGCCAGCAGCCCACGCAGCGACCATGGCTACACCTTC. Its protein is CASSPRSDHGYTF.

This clonotype was observed at least ten times. CDR3 loop: CASSQVASMNTEAFF. CDR3 bases: TGCGCCAGCAGCCAAGTGGCCAGCATGAACACTGAAGCTTTCTTT. V and J are TRBV4-1 and TRBJ1-1; D unresolved. Looked up from germline, CDR1 is MGHRA and CDR2 is YSYEKL. Trimming pared 1 base from V and 0 bases from J, leaving 9 bases between. The CDR3 runs to 15 residues.

This clonotype was seen ten or more times. The genes are TRBV5-8 and TRBJ2-7; 7 nucleotides agree with TRBD1. Germline V gives CDR1 SGHTS, CDR2 YDEGEE. The CDR3 is made up of 15 amino acids. The V and J ends lost 4 bases and 3 bases, in that order; junction bases with no gene match: 10. The CDR3 region is CASSLAGGESYEQYF. For the CDR3, the DNA is TGTGCCAGCAGCCTCGCAGGGGGTGAGAGCTACGAGCAGTACTTC.

This clonotype has just a few counts. The gene calls are TRBV25-1 and TRBJ2-4, with D tentatively TRBD1 (5 bases). The CDR3 spans 14 residues. The germline CDR1 and CDR2 sequences are MGHDK and SYGVNS. V lost 1 base and J lost 7, with 11 bases in between. CDR3 DNA sequence: TGTGCCAGCAGTGAATCAGGGATTCCCAACATTCAGTACTTC. Its translation is CASSESGIPNIQYF.

The V and J genes are TRBV20-1 and TRBJ1-5, with D possibly being TRBD1 (6 bases). Germline V CDR1 and CDR2: DFQATT, SNEGSKA (reference sequence). V shed 1 base and J shed 3 bases, with 13 bases lying between them. The CDR3 has 15 residues. CDR3 amino acids: CSARAGGILNQPQHF. Here the CDR3 DNA reads TGCAGTGCTAGAGCTGGGGGCATCCTCAATCAGCCCCAGCATTTT.

This chain links TRBV7-8 with TRBJ2-1; 12 nucleotides align to TRBD2. The germline CDR1 and CDR2 sequences are SGHVS and FQNEAQ. Trimming cost V 5 bases and J 6 bases; bases outside gene matches: 5. The CDR3 length is 15 residues. The CDR3 sequence: CASSRTSGKINEQFF. The CDR3 coding sequence is TGTGCCAGCAGCCGGACTAGCGGGAAGATCAATGAGCAGTTCTTC.

About this clonotype: An end of the junction does not agree with germline; a read error may underlie this. J is TRBJ1-1 and V is TRBV20-1; 9 positions match TRBD1. In germline, CDR1 is DFQATT, CDR2 SNEGSKA (reference sequence). The CDR3 runs to 15 residues. Written as DNA, the CDR3 is TGCAGTGCGAGAGGGGGACAGGGAGGGGGCACTGAAGCTTTCTTT. It codes for CSARGGQGGGTEAFF.

In this sample, this clonotype turned up many times. The chain couples TRBV12-3 or TRBV12-4 to TRBJ2-3; TRBD2 aligns across 12 bases. This CDR3 is 17 amino acids long. V was pared by 2 bases and J by 2 bases, with 5 bases of the junction left unmatched. DNA of the CDR3: TGTGCCAGCAGTTTATGGACTAGCGGGACACACACAGATACGCAGTATTTT. Translated, it gives CASSLWTSGTHTDTQYF.

This clonotype was picked up many times. This sequence joins TRBV5-1 and TRBJ2-5; TRBD2 agrees at 11 bases. The CDR3 covers 16 residues. The germline V gene has CDR1 SGHRS and CDR2 YFSETQ. The V segment lost 1 base and the J segment 5 bases; nucleotides outside the gene matches: 7. For the CDR3, the DNA is TGCGCCAGCAGCTTGACTAGCGGGAGTCCACGCGAGACCCAGTACTTC. Amino acid sequence: CASSLTSGSPRETQYF.

This clonotype was seen ten or more times. The chain has TRBV4-2 and TRBJ2-1; tentatively, D is TRBD2 (5 bases). This CDR3 has 17 amino acids. V lost 0 bases to trimming and J lost 0 bases, with 12 bases between them. Germline CDR1 and CDR2: LGHNA and YNFKEQ. In nucleotides, the CDR3 is TGTGCCAGCAGCCAAGATGTGGTCGAGGGCTCCTACAATGAGCAGTTCTTC. This codes for CASSQDVVEGSYNEQFF.

This clonotype was seen repeatedly, ten times or more. The chain employs TRBV10-3 and TRBJ1-1; 9 bases agree with TRBD1. The germline V gene encodes CDR1 ENHRY and CDR2 SYGVKD. The CDR3 is 11 residues long. The V gene end was trimmed by 10 bases and the J gene end by 6 bases; junction bases not matched to a gene: 3. The CDR3 DNA reads as TGTGCCAGGGGACAGGGCGCTGAAGCTTTCTTT. Translated: CARGQGAEAFF.

This clonotype occurred many times. The rearrangement uses TRBV20-1 and TRBJ2-3; the match to TRBD2 covers 8 bases. This CDR3 is built from 15 residues. The V segment lost 4 bases and the J segment 2 bases; nucleotides outside the gene matches: 8. CDR1 DFQATT and CDR2 SNEGSKA come from the germline V gene (reference sequence). DNA of the CDR3: TGCAGTGCTACCCGGGGGGGAGGGATCACAGATACGCAGTATTTT. Its protein is CSATRGGGITDTQYF.

Here the CDR3 DNA reads TGTGCCAGCAGTCCCCCTAGCGGGAGCATGGGGACCCAGTACTTC. This encodes CASSPPSGSMGTQYF. The gene calls are TRBV2 and TRBJ2-5; the match to TRBD2 covers 10 bases. The CDR3 consists of 15 residues. Germline lookup yields CDR1 SNHLY and CDR2 FYNNEI. Trimming at V came to 5 bases and at J to 7 bases, leaving 10 bases not matched to a gene. Looking up the rest from reference TRBV2 and TRBJ2-5 gives the full variable domain: EPEVTQTPSHQVTQMGQEVILRCVPISNHLYFYWYRQILGQKVEFLVSFYNNEISEKSEIFDDQFSVERPDGSNFTLKIRSTKLEDSAMYFCASSPPSGSMGTQYFGPGTRLLVL.

This clonotype was counted many times. This could be a read error, since a much larger clone is one nucleotide away. This chain joins TRBV3-1 and TRBJ1-1, with 7 bases identical to TRBD1. Germline assignment: CDR1 LGHDT and CDR2 YNNKEL (reference sequence). The CDR3 extends over 15 amino acids. The CDR3 coding sequence is TGTGCCGGCAGCCAAGACCTGAGGGGGCACACTGAAGCTTTCTTT. Translated, it gives CAGSQDLRGHTEAFF.

This clonotype was seen many times. V and J are TRBV18 and TRBJ2-2; 7 nucleotides match TRBD1. From germline, CDR1 is KGHSH and CDR2 LQKENI. V gave up 6 bases and J gave up 1 base; unmatched junction bases: 2. The CDR3 extends over 14 amino acids. The CDR3 DNA is TGTGCCAGCTCGACAGGGAGGAACACCGGGGAGCTGTTTTTT. Protein sequence: CASSTGRNTGELFF.

The chain recombines TRBV7-8 with TRBJ1-4; D not certain. With 1 base removed from V and 2 bases from J, the gap between germline ends came to 11 bases. CDR1 and CDR2 (germline): SGHVS, FQNEAQ. The CDR3 contains 16 residues. The CDR3 DNA sequence: TGTGCCAGCAGCTTAGAGGATATGGGCACTAATGAAAAACTGTTTTTT. Protein: CASSLEDMGTNEKLFF.

There are many counts of this clonotype. The genes are TRBV14 and TRBJ1-2, with 10 bases lining up with TRBD1. CDR1 SGHDN and CDR2 FVKESK come from the germline V gene. This CDR3 region has 15 residues. The V and J ends lost 2 bases and 3 bases, in that order; junction bases with no gene match: 3. CDR3 DNA sequence: TGTGCCAGCAGCCAAACCGGGACAGGGGACTATGGCTACACCTTC. Its protein is CASSQTGTGDYGYTF.

The V call is TRBV27, the J call TRBJ1-2; the D gene is possibly TRBD1 (6 bases). CDR3 length equals 16 residues. V lost 5 bases, J lost 0 bases, and 16 bases lay in between. Germline lookup yields CDR1 MNHEY and CDR2 SMNVEV (reference sequence). This CDR3 is CASSPRGGPPNYGYTF. DNA for the CDR3: TGTGCCAGCAGTCCCCGTGGGGGGCCTCCTAACTATGGCTACACCTTC.

There are a few counts of this clonotype. This chain uses TRBV5-1 with TRBJ2-5; TRBD2 might be the D (5 bases). The CDR3 runs 13 residues. CDR1 is SGHRS and CDR2 is YFSETQ in the germline V gene. V was clipped by 6 bases and J by 4 bases, with 13 bases between them. CDR3 residues: CASTLLGAETQYF. The CDR3, as DNA: TGCGCCAGCACTCTACTGGGAGCAGAGACCCAGTACTTC.

This clonotype was counted at least ten times. The chain is built from TRBV3-1 and TRBJ2-5; possible D gene TRBD2, 5 bases. CDR3 length: 18 residues. V was clipped by 4 bases and J by 5 bases, with 26 bases between them. Per the germline V gene, CDR1 is LGHDT and CDR2 is YNNKEL (reference sequence). This chain's CDR3 is CASSLTFSDWEQSETQYF. CDR3 DNA sequence: TGTGCCAGCAGCCTAACCTTTAGCGATTGGGAGCAGTCTGAGACCCAGTACTTC.